This T cell receptor beta chain was captured by sequencing in a study of ipilimumab plus nivolumab after autologous stem cell transplantation. For the study at large: Myeloma patients were high-risk transplant-naive or relapsed within 3 years of first autologous transplant.

About this clone itself: Its specificity is unknown.

Clones were read by immunoSEQ multiplex PCR, and TCRdb kept only the in-frame ones, dropping some. Here the sample spans 3,400 or so clones, about 91% being singletons. Starting 14 to 28 days after autologous transplant, ipilimumab 1 mg/kg was given. Patients got 3 mg/kg IV nivolumab weeks 1, 4, 7, 10, then biweekly through week 26. Study results and caveats: Authors suggest TCR repertoire, Treg phenotype and gut microbiota support further study.

Source: PBMCs, taken in a trial of ipilimumab plus nivolumab as post-transplant consolidation. This receptor was obtained from a male donor with multiple myeloma.

CDR3: CASSVSTNTGELFF. As DNA, the CDR3 is TGTGCCAGCAGCGTATCAACGAACACCGGGGAGCTGTTTTTT. The V gene is TRBV9, the J gene TRBJ2-2, with D uncertain. The V gene lost 1 base and the J gene lost 0 bases, with 4 bases spanning the gap. From germline, CDR1 is SGDLS and CDR2 YYNGEE. The CDR3 length is 14 residues.